This note documents a single T cell receptor (beta chain) sequence. What it recognizes is unknown. These data are taken from a study of T cells in Graves' hyperthyroidism and ophthalmopathy. General observations from the study: In the analysis, a 13 V-J model separated ophthalmopathy from stable hyperthyroidism.

No ophthalmopathy progression within 18 months constituted stable Graves' hyperthyroidism. Lactation, pregnancy, other autoimmune disease or uncontrolled infection excluded patients. There are 15 residues in the CDR3. The V gene end was trimmed by 3 bases and the J gene end by 8 bases; junction bases not matched to a gene: 6. CDR1 is SEHNR, CDR2 FQNEAQ, per germline (reference sequence). The TCR beta CDR3 regions underwent amplification using RNA transcripts as the source. The primer set for the first-round RT-PCR of the TCR CDR3 was HTBI. TCRdb recomputed calls from the multiplex PCR reads with MiXCR, one row per CDR3 protein. The table shows under 700,000 distinct CDR3 sequences, with around 42% occurring only once.

The sequenced material came from peripheral blood or thyroid tissue (not recorded which). The sequence derives from a woman in her late teens or twenties with Graves' hyperthyroidism. This chain joins TRBV7-9 and TRBJ1-4; 10 bases map to TRBD1. The CDR3 reads CASSLWGQGMEKLFF. CDR3 DNA: TGTGCCAGCAGCTTGTGGGGACAGGGGATGGAAAAACTGTTTTTT.